The 18 T cell receptor beta chains in this list originate from one sample, sequenced in a study of cytomegalovirus exposure and HLA in healthy donors. The primer mix had 60 Vbeta and 13 Jbeta primers. Clones were sequenced by immunoSEQ multiplex PCR, and TCRdb holds only the in-frame ones, with some missing. The data contain 95,000 to 150,000 clones, around three fifths of them singletons. Sequenced input: PBMCs. These receptors were taken from a woman aged 40 to 50 in good health and CMV-seropositive.

The gene calls are TRBV27 and TRBJ2-2, with TRBD1 identical over 8 bases. CDR3 length: 19 amino acids. Per germline, CDR1 MNHEY and CDR2 SMNVEV (reference sequence). Unmatched junction bases numbered 12, after V lost 1 base and J lost 2 bases. CDR3 in DNA: TGTGCCAGCAGTTTATTTAGTCTAGGGACAGGCGATAACACCGGGGAGCTGTTTTTT. It encodes CASSLFSLGTGDNTGELFF.

The sample holds one count of this clone. The chain joins TRBV20-1 to TRBJ2-1; possible D gene TRBD2, 6 bases. CDR3 length: 11 amino acids. Germline loops: CDR1 DFQATT, CDR2 SNEGSKA (reference sequence). Trimming pared 3 bases from V and 7 bases from J, leaving 7 bases between. Written as DNA, the CDR3 is TGCAGTGCTAGCGGGAGTAATGAGCAGTTCTTC. Its translation is CSASGSNEQFF.

This clone has more than one count but fewer than ten. In DNA form, the CDR3 reads TGTGCCAGCAGTTACGGTAACACCTATGGCTACACCTTC. Protein sequence: CASSYGNTYGYTF. The chain carries TRBV6-5 and TRBJ1-2; the D is unclear. Trimming stripped 2 bases from V and 4 bases from J, with 8 bases between. This CDR3 region has 13 residues. Germline CDR1 reads MNHEY; CDR2 reads SVGAGI.

This chain connects TRBV18 to TRBJ1-1; TRBD1 agrees at 9 bases. CDR1 and CDR2 from the germline V gene are KGHSH and LQKENI. The trim removed 3 bases at V and 3 bases at J, leaving 5 bases unmatched. The CDR3 has 15 amino acids. CDR3 sequence: CASSPRTGEYTEAFF. CDR3 DNA: TGTGCCAGCTCACCCCGGACAGGGGAGTACACTGAAGCTTTCTTT.

The chain combines TRBV11-2 with TRBJ2-7; 11 bases match TRBD2. In germline, CDR1 is SGHAT, CDR2 FQNNGV. This CDR3 region has 15 residues. J gave up 4 bases and V 5 bases, and 7 bases lay outside the gene matches. CDR3: CASSHPTSGRYEQYF. In DNA form, the CDR3 reads TGTGCCAGCAGCCACCCCACTAGCGGGAGATACGAGCAGTACTTC.

The rearrangement joins TRBV5-1 to TRBJ1-2, with no clear D. This CDR3 comprises 13 residues. Germline V gene data show CDR1 as SGHRS and CDR2 as YFSETQ. Trimming took 0 bases from V and 6 from J, leaving 9 bases between them. Here the CDR3 DNA reads TGCGCCAGCAGCTTGGCGCGGGCGGATGGCTACACCTTC. Translation: CASSLARADGYTF.

This clone was observed a few times. The chain links TRBV11-3 to TRBJ2-7, with 9 bases aligning to TRBD1. The J segment lost 2 bases and the V segment lost 5 bases, leaving 7 bases of the junction unmatched. CDR1 and CDR2 from the germline V gene are SGHNT and YENEEA. CDR3 size: 15 residues. The CDR3 loop reads CASSQGQGITYEQYF. Here the CDR3 DNA reads TGTGCCAGCAGCCAAGGACAGGGGATTACCTACGAGCAGTACTTC.

The genes are TRBV30 and TRBJ2-5, with TRBD1 matching over 7 bases. The CDR3 consists of 15 residues. Germline V gives CDR1 GTSNPN, CDR2 SVGIG (reference sequence). With V trimmed by 5 bases and J by 2 bases, 11 bases remained unmatched. The CDR3 protein is CAWAPGQRFQETQYF. The CDR3 coding sequence is TGTGCCTGGGCGCCGGGACAGAGATTTCAAGAGACCCAGTACTTC.

The chain uses TRBV7-9 and TRBJ1-2; 7 bases fit TRBD1. The trim removed 1 base at V and 7 bases at J, leaving 3 bases unmatched. CDR1 is SEHNR, CDR2 FQNEAQ, per germline (reference sequence). The CDR3 extends over 13 amino acids. CDR3 loop: CASSLGTGGGYTF. CDR3 nucleotide sequence: TGTGCCAGCAGCTTAGGGACAGGCGGTGGCTACACCTTC. The full variable domain, rest sourced from reference TRBV7-9 and TRBJ1-2, is DTGVSQNPRHKITKRGQNVTFRCDPISEHNRLYWYRQTLGQGPEFLTYFQNEAQLEKSRLLSDRFSAERPKGSFSTLEIQRTEQGDSAMYLCASSLGTGGGYTFGSGTRLTVV.

J is TRBJ2-7 and V is TRBV10-1; 8 nucleotides align to TRBD2. V shed 3 bases and J 2 bases; nucleotides not matched to a gene: 6. The V gene's germline CDR1 is WNHNN and CDR2 SYGVQD (reference sequence). The CDR3 has 15 amino acids. CDR3 amino acids: CASSDPRTSTYEQYF. DNA of the CDR3: TGCGCCAGCAGTGATCCGAGGACTAGCACCTACGAGCAGTACTTC.

This clone came up once. V usage is TRBV10-2 and J usage is TRBJ2-1, with D tentatively TRBD1 (6 bases). The CDR3 covers 16 residues. V lost 8 bases and J 2 bases, leaving 19 bases between the germline ends. Germline V gene sequence: CDR1 WSHSY, CDR2 SAAADI. CDR3 protein: CASALPQGRAYNEQFF. The CDR3, as DNA: TGCGCCAGCGCTTTGCCACAGGGACGCGCCTACAATGAGCAGTTCTTC.

The table lists this clone with a few counts. V usage is TRBV27 and J usage is TRBJ2-1; 12 nucleotides agree with TRBD2. The CDR3 length is 15 residues. CDR1 is MNHEY, CDR2 SMNVEV, per germline (reference sequence). With V trimmed by 5 bases and J by 6 bases, 5 bases remained unmatched. The CDR3 nucleotides are TGTGCCAGCAGTAGGACTAGCGGGGTGATCAATGAGCAGTTCTTC. This encodes CASSRTSGVINEQFF.

This clone was found a few times. The rearrangement uses TRBV30 and TRBJ1-2; possibly TRBD1 for D (5 bases). This CDR3 region has 11 residues. Germline V gives CDR1 GTSNPN, CDR2 SVGIG (reference sequence). Between the trimmed V and J ends, which lost 3 bases and 6 bases, there was a span of 8 bases. The CDR3 DNA sequence: TGTGCCTGGAGGCCGACAGATGGCTACACCTTC. Translation gives CAWRPTDGYTF.

The chain uses TRBV6-1 and TRBJ1-1, with TRBD1 matching over 7 bases. The V gene's germline CDR1 is MNHNS and CDR2 SASEGT. With 8 bases clipped from V and 0 bases from J, the junction kept 6 bases outside the gene matches. The CDR3 length is 14 residues. The CDR3 protein is CASQRDSLNTEAFF. As DNA, the CDR3 is TGTGCCAGCCAAAGGGACAGCTTGAACACTGAAGCTTTCTTT.

This sequence joins TRBV11-2 and TRBJ1-5, with D maybe TRBD1 (5 bases). The CDR3 consists of 15 residues. V was cut by 5 bases and J by 4 bases, with 15 bases left in between. Per germline, CDR1 SGHAT and CDR2 FQNNGV. The CDR3 bases are TGTGCCAGCAGCCGAGGGACTTTGGGGAATCAGCCCCAGCATTTT. Translating gives CASSRGTLGNQPQHF.

This clone was counted only a few times. The CDR3 protein is CASSIPRTEYGYTF. The CDR3 DNA follows: TGTGCCAGCAGTATACCTAGGACAGAATATGGCTACACCTTC. The gene calls are TRBV28 and TRBJ1-2; the D gene is possibly TRBD1 (6 bases). V shed 5 bases and J shed 5 bases, with 15 bases lying between them. Germline CDR1 reads MDHEN; CDR2 reads SYDVKM. The CDR3 loop spans 14 amino acids.

A few counts support this clone. The V call is TRBV7-2, the J call TRBJ1-1, with D uncertain. The ends were cut back, 1 base at V and 10 bases at J, with 16 bases in the middle. The CDR3 length is 14 residues. The germline V gene has CDR1 SGHTA and CDR2 FQGNSA. CDR3 nucleotide sequence: TGTGCCAGCAGCTTAGGGTCCAAGGCGGGTGGAGCTTTCTTT. Amino acid sequence: CASSLGSKAGGAFF.

As concerns this clone: Compared with germline, one end of the junction differs, possibly owing to a read error. J is TRBJ2-7 and V is TRBV7-9; 8 bases align to TRBD1. CDR1 SEHNR and CDR2 FQNEAQ come from the germline V gene (reference sequence). This CDR3 contains 15 residues. CDR3 loop: CSSSSPLDRANEQYF. The CDR3 DNA reads TGTTCCAGCAGCTCCCCTTTGGACAGGGCTAACGAGCAGTACTTC.